What follows are 27 T cell receptor beta chains derived from one specimen sequenced in a study of blood T cell repertoires in COVID-19. The table came from immunoSEQ multiplex PCR; TCRdb's copy has only in-frame clones and leaves some out. This sample yields 200,000 to 300,000 clones, of which approximately 83% are seen a single time; around 5.2% belongs to the top ten. The specimen sequenced was peripheral blood. The receptors come from a human donor in a cohort sampled during active COVID-19.

The V call is TRBV7-8, the J call TRBJ2-2; the D gene is possibly TRBD1 (6 bases). The CDR3 loop spans 16 amino acids. Germline CDR1 reads SGHVS; CDR2 reads FQNEAQ. Trimming stripped 4 bases from V and 1 base from J, with 13 bases between. In DNA, the CDR3 is TGTGCCAGCAGCTCACCCCAGACAGGGAACACCGGGGAGCTGTTTTTT. Protein product: CASSSPQTGNTGELFF. Full variable domain (rest looked up from reference TRBV7-8 and TRBJ2-2): GAGVSQSPRYKVAKRGQDVALRCDPISGHVSLFWYQQALGQGPEFLTYFQNEAQLDKSGLPSDRFFAERPEGSVSTLKIQRTQQEDSAVYLCASSSPQTGNTGELFFGEGSRLTVL.

The CDR3 here is CASSPQVGSDHYEQYF. For the CDR3, the DNA is TGTGCCAGCTCACCACAGGTCGGGTCAGATCACTACGAGCAGTACTTC. The V gene is TRBV18, the J gene TRBJ2-7; no firm D call. The CDR3 runs to 16 residues. Trimming removed 1 base at V and 3 bases at J, with 16 bases between. Germline V CDR1 and CDR2: KGHSH, LQKENI.

This clone was observed a handful of times. This chain joins TRBV5-8 and TRBJ2-2; D perhaps matches TRBD2 (6 bases). V was trimmed by 4 bases and J by 6 bases, leaving 13 bases between them. The CDR3 loop spans 14 amino acids. Germline V gene sequence: CDR1 SGHTS, CDR2 YDEGEE. The CDR3 DNA sequence: TGTGCCAGCAGCCAGATCGGGGAGGCCGGGGAGCTGTTTTTT. As protein: CASSQIGEAGELFF. Full variable domain (rest looked up from reference TRBV5-8 and TRBJ2-2): EAGVTQSPTHLIKTRGQQATLRCSPISGHTSVYWYQQALGLGLQFLLWYDEGEERNRGNFPPRFSGRQFPNYSSELNVNALELEDSALYLCASSQIGEAGELFFGEGSRLTVL.

The chain has TRBV27 and TRBJ2-1; the match to TRBD2 covers 11 bases. The CDR3 extends over 16 amino acids. The germline gives CDR1 MNHEY, CDR2 SMNVEV (reference sequence). Trimming removed 3 bases from V and 6 bases from J; junction bases left unmatched: 7. This CDR3 is CASSFSTSGSSNEQFF. CDR3 nucleotide sequence: TGTGCCAGCAGTTTCTCCACTAGCGGGAGCTCCAATGAGCAGTTCTTC.

The chain employs TRBV29-1 and TRBJ2-7; 13 bases are shared with TRBD2. The CDR3 covers 14 residues. V lost 5 bases and J lost 3; bases outside the gene matches: 4. Germline V CDR1 and CDR2: SQVTM, ANQGSEA. The CDR3 bases are TGCAGCGTTACGGGACTAGCGGGAAACTACGAGCAGTACTTC. Encoded protein: CSVTGLAGNYEQYF.

CDR3 bases: TGTGCCAGTAGTGTAACAGGGCCGGAAGGTTCACCCCTCCACTTT. Its protein product is CASSVTGPEGSPLHF. V usage is TRBV19 and J usage is TRBJ1-6, with D possibly being TRBD1 (6 bases). Trimming shortened V by 5 bases and J by 9 bases, and 17 bases separated the two germline ends. Germline V gene sequence: CDR1 LNHDA, CDR2 SQIVND (reference sequence). The CDR3 extends over 15 amino acids.

The chain combines TRBV10-2 with TRBJ2-1; TRBD1 aligns across 10 bases. Germline V gives CDR1 WSHSY, CDR2 SAAADI. CDR3 size: 14 residues. The V and J ends lost 4 bases and 15 bases, in that order; junction bases with no gene match: 12. The CDR3 DNA sequence: TGCGCCAGCAGTGGAAGACAGGGGGCGCTCCACTGGTTCTTC. This sequence encodes CASSGRQGALHWFF.

This rearrangement joins TRBV12-3 or TRBV12-4 to TRBJ2-1; a weak D match, TRBD1 (5 bases). The CDR3 runs 13 residues. V gave up 4 bases and J gave up 5 bases, with 9 bases separating them. CDR3 sequence (DNA): TGTGCCAGCAGTTGGGGCCTGAACAATGAGCAGTTCTTC. Its translation is CASSWGLNNEQFF.

The chain carries TRBV12-3 or TRBV12-4 and TRBJ2-5; TRBD1 aligns across 7 bases. Trimming removed 6 bases from V and 4 bases from J; junction bases left unmatched: 5. The CDR3 extends over 13 amino acids. The DNA of the CDR3 is TGTGCCAGCAGCGTCACAGGGGTAGAGACCCAGTACTTC. Its protein product is CASSVTGVETQYF.

V usage is TRBV3-1 (or the pseudogene TRBV3-2) and J usage is TRBJ2-1; 13 nucleotides line up with TRBD2. CDR1 and CDR2 from the germline V gene are LGHDT and YNNKEL (reference sequence). Trimming at V came to 1 base and at J to 8 bases, leaving 5 bases not matched to a gene. The CDR3 extends over 16 amino acids. As DNA, the CDR3 is TGTGCCAGCAGCCAAGCCGGGACTAGCGGGAAATATGAGCAGTTCTTC. Its translation is CASSQAGTSGKYEQFF.

This chain connects TRBV6-5 to TRBJ1-1; maybe TRBD1 (5 bases). The germline gives CDR1 MNHEY, CDR2 SVGAGI. The V end lost 11 bases, the J end lost 6 bases, and 13 bases lay between the germline ends. The CDR3 sequence is 11 residues long. CDR3: CASRRGAEAFF. The CDR3 coding sequence is TGTGCCTCCCGGAGGGGCGCTGAAGCTTTCTTT.

This clone is medium-sized in the sample. This chain links TRBV28 with TRBJ1-4; TRBD1 aligns across 7 bases. This CDR3 comprises 14 residues. The germline V gene has CDR1 MDHEN and CDR2 SYDVKM. The V gene end was trimmed by 4 bases and the J gene end by 2 bases; junction bases not matched to a gene: 1. This chain's CDR3 is CASSSGQTNEKLFF. The CDR3 bases are TGTGCCAGCAGTTCGGGACAGACTAATGAAAAACTGTTTTTT.

This chain joins TRBV11-3 and TRBJ2-2; tentative D call: TRBD1 (5 bases). The germline V gene has CDR1 SGHNT and CDR2 YENEEA. CDR3 length equals 15 residues. Trimming shortened V by 1 base and J by 0 bases, and 6 bases separated the two germline ends. CDR3 in amino acids: CASSLGGSNTGELFF. DNA for the CDR3: TGTGCCAGCAGCTTAGGGGGCTCGAACACCGGGGAGCTGTTTTTT.

The chain recombines TRBV27 with TRBJ2-3; no definite D call. The germline V gene encodes CDR1 MNHEY and CDR2 SMNVEV (reference sequence). This CDR3 has 13 amino acids. V was clipped by 7 bases and J by 5 bases, with 13 bases between them. The CDR3 sequence: CASILLGEDTQYF. CDR3 sequence (DNA): TGTGCCAGCATCTTACTCGGAGAAGATACGCAGTATTTT.

This chain links TRBV19 with TRBJ2-5; TRBD1 is a possible D gene (6 bases). Germline lookup yields CDR1 LNHDA and CDR2 SQIVND (reference sequence). With 9 bases removed from V and 5 bases from J, the gap between germline ends came to 16 bases. This CDR3 spans 13 amino acids. CDR3 sequence (DNA): TGTGCCAGCTCACAGGGAGCGATGGAGACCCAGTACTTC. Its protein product is CASSQGAMETQYF.

J is TRBJ2-1 and V is TRBV24-1; 12 bases agree with TRBD2. J was trimmed by 7 bases and V by 6 bases; bases with no gene match: 6. The CDR3 runs to 15 residues. Germline-derived CDR1 and CDR2 are KGHDR and SFDVKD. The DNA of the CDR3 is TGTGCCACCAGTTCTGGACTAGCGGGGTATAATGAGCAGTTCTTC. It encodes CATSSGLAGYNEQFF.

The chain recombines TRBV7-6 with TRBJ2-5; 9 positions match TRBD1. The CDR3 extends over 15 amino acids. With 9 bases clipped from V and 5 bases from J, the junction kept 13 bases outside the gene matches. CDR1 is SGHVS and CDR2 is FNYEAQ in the germline V gene. CDR3 sequence (DNA): TGTGCCAGTTGGGGATACAGGGGGCGCGGGGAGACCCAGTACTTC. Its protein is CASWGYRGRGETQYF.

The chain combines TRBV28 with TRBJ2-2; TRBD1 matches at 9 bases. From germline, CDR1 is MDHEN and CDR2 SYDVKM. The CDR3 loop spans 15 amino acids. Losses at the gene ends were 5 bases for V and 3 bases for J; bases not matched to a gene: 4. The CDR3 sequence: CASSPGTGYTGELFF. The DNA for the CDR3 is TGTGCCAGCAGTCCTGGGACAGGGTACACCGGGGAGCTGTTTTTT.

Worth noting for this clone: Other DNA sequences in this specimen translate into the identical CDR3. CDR3 DNA sequence: TGTGCCAGCAGAGCGGGGGATACGCAGTATTTT. Amino acid sequence: CASRAGDTQYF. V usage is TRBV6-5 and J usage is TRBJ2-3, with TRBD2 identical over 7 bases. Germline V gene sequence: CDR1 MNHEY, CDR2 SVGAGI. This CDR3 region has 11 residues. Unmatched junction bases numbered 0, after V lost 6 bases and J lost 6 bases.

The chain uses TRBV7-9 and TRBJ1-5, with 10 positions matching TRBD1. CDR1 is SEHNR and CDR2 is FQNEAQ in the germline V gene (reference sequence). Germline trimming cut 5 bases from V and 2 bases from J; bases unmatched to any gene: 12. The CDR3 runs to 18 residues. CDR3: CASSKTGTGVSGNQPQHF. The CDR3 coding sequence is TGTGCCAGCAGCAAAACCGGGACAGGGGTGAGTGGCAATCAGCCCCAGCATTTT. The whole variable domain, filled in from reference TRBV7-9 and TRBJ1-5, reads DTGVSQNPRHKITKRGQNVTFRCDPISEHNRLYWYRQTLGQGPEFLTYFQNEAQLEKSRLLSDRFSAERPKGSFSTLEIQRTEQGDSAMYLCASSKTGTGVSGNQPQHFGDGTRLSIL.

J is TRBJ1-1 and V is TRBV6-4; D is possibly TRBD1 (5 bases). Germline V gives CDR1 MRHNA, CDR2 SNTAGT. V lost 6 bases to trimming and J lost 0 bases, with 8 bases between them. The CDR3 totals 13 residues. CDR3: CASRDTLNTEAFF. CDR3 in DNA: TGTGCCAGCAGGGACACTCTGAACACTGAAGCTTTCTTT.

This clone was recorded a few times. This chain connects TRBV7-2 to TRBJ2-7, with 13 positions matching TRBD2. The germline CDR1 and CDR2 sequences are SGHTA and FQGNSA. Trimming at V came to 5 bases and at J to 3 bases, leaving 7 bases not matched to a gene. The CDR3 is 16 residues long. This chain's CDR3 is CASSTGLAGVSYEQYF. CDR3 DNA sequence: TGTGCCAGCAGCACAGGACTAGCGGGAGTCAGCTACGAGCAGTACTTC.

The rearrangement uses TRBV27 and TRBJ1-5, with no clear D. The germline CDR1 and CDR2 sequences are MNHEY and SMNVEV (reference sequence). CDR3 size: 13 residues. Trimming removed 7 bases at V and 7 bases at J, with 14 bases between. CDR3 residues: CASKRAGGQPQHF. CDR3 sequence (DNA): TGTGCCAGCAAGAGGGCAGGTGGACAGCCCCAGCATTTT.

V and J are TRBV27 and TRBJ1-5; D gene uncertain. V was clipped by 6 bases and J by 0 bases, with 9 bases between them. The CDR3 extends over 14 amino acids. Germline CDR1 and CDR2: MNHEY and SMNVEV (reference sequence). CDR3: CASSKEYSNQPQHF. CDR3 DNA sequence: TGTGCCAGCAGCAAAGAGTATAGCAATCAGCCCCAGCATTTT.

V is TRBV19 and J is TRBJ1-1, with D possibly matching TRBD1 (5 bases). V lost 6 bases and J 1 base, leaving 9 bases between the germline ends. The CDR3 length is 13 residues. The germline CDR1 and CDR2 sequences are LNHDA and SQIVND (reference sequence). CDR3 residues: CASRYTGNTEAFF. Written as DNA, the CDR3 is TGTGCCAGTAGGTACACAGGGAACACTGAAGCTTTCTTT.

This clone was seen a few times. The chain carries TRBV13 and TRBJ2-7; no firm D call. V lost 1 base and J 0 bases, leaving 4 bases between the germline ends. The V gene's germline CDR1 is PRHDT and CDR2 FYEKMQ (reference sequence). This CDR3 is built from 13 residues. The CDR3 loop is CASSLVSSYEQYF. Here the CDR3 DNA reads TGTGCCAGCAGCTTAGTTAGCTCCTACGAGCAGTACTTC.

The rearrangement joins TRBV3-1 (or the pseudogene TRBV3-2) to TRBJ2-7, with TRBD2 identical over 8 bases. Germline-derived CDR1 and CDR2 are LGHDT and YNNKEL (reference sequence). V lost 3 bases, J lost 6 bases, and 7 bases stayed unmatched. The CDR3 spans 14 residues. The CDR3 reads CASSQLGGGSEQYF. The CDR3 nucleotides are TGTGCCAGCAGCCAGCTCGGGGGGGGAAGCGAGCAGTACTTC.